The 24 T cell receptor beta chains in this list originate from one sample, sequenced in a study of technical replicates of blood from a few donors (dated by TCRdb to about 2017). To prepare the library, the immunoSEQ multiplex PCR assay was applied. In its TCRdb copy, this immuneACCESS table keeps in-frame sequences only and misses some clones. Where compared with another copy, unresolved V genes explain less than half of these, and the others have no known cause. Counted in this sample were tens of thousands of clones; 91% of them appeared once. Clones ranked in the top ten supply around 3.9% of the sample. The specimen was PBMCs. These receptors came from a human donor in good health. Some clones in this sample may be carry-over from other donors' samples.

The chain joins TRBV7-9 to TRBJ2-7; TRBD1 agrees at 8 bases. This CDR3 has 15 residues. From germline, CDR1 is SEHNR and CDR2 FQNEAQ (reference sequence). The J segment lost 1 base and the V segment lost 5 bases, leaving 7 bases of the junction unmatched. The CDR3: CASSGGTGYSYEQYF. The CDR3 bases are TGTGCCAGCAGCGGCGGGACAGGATATTCCTACGAGCAGTACTTC.

The chain employs TRBV10-1 and TRBJ2-7; perhaps TRBD2 as D (5 bases). The V and J ends lost 4 bases and 0 bases respectively, with 10 bases between them. There are 14 residues in the CDR3. Germline V gene data show CDR1 as WNHNN and CDR2 as SYGVQD (reference sequence). Here the CDR3 reads CASSATGSSYEQYF. The CDR3 bases are TGCGCCAGCAGTGCGACGGGAAGCTCCTACGAGCAGTACTTC.

This rearrangement joins TRBV6-4 to TRBJ2-1; TRBD2 matches at 10 bases. The length of the CDR3 is 16 residues. CDR1 and CDR2 (germline): MRHNA, SNTAGT. The V segment lost 0 bases and the J segment 9 bases; nucleotides outside the gene matches: 8. As DNA, the CDR3 is TGTGCCAGCAGTGACTCGGGGACTAGCGAAGTAAGTGAGCAGTTCTTC. Residues: CASSDSGTSEVSEQFF.

The genes are TRBV5-1 and TRBJ1-3; D unclear. Germline assignment: CDR1 SGHRS and CDR2 YFSETQ. This CDR3 is 14 amino acids long. V was clipped by 3 bases and J by 1 base, with 8 bases between them. CDR3 DNA sequence: TGCGCCAGCAGCTCAACAGAGTCTGGAAACACCATATATTTT. Its translation is CASSSTESGNTIYF.

V and J are TRBV6-5 and TRBJ1-2, with D hard to call. The CDR3 runs 15 residues. With 0 bases removed from V and 4 bases from J, the gap between germline ends came to 12 bases. From germline, CDR1 is MNHEY and CDR2 SVGAGI. CDR3 DNA sequence: TGTGCCAGCAGTTACTCGGGAGGGTCGCTCTATGGCTACACCTTC. Translated, it gives CASSYSGGSLYGYTF.

The chain has TRBV10-3 and TRBJ1-6, with TRBD1 as a possible D gene (5 bases). V was trimmed by 5 bases and J by 3 bases, leaving 14 bases between them. Germline CDR1 and CDR2: ENHRY and SYGVKD. The CDR3 has 16 residues. Written as DNA, the CDR3 is TGTGCCATCAGTCCAGCGACAGTTAGCTATAATTCACCCCTCCACTTT. It specifies CAISPATVSYNSPLHF.

The rearrangement joins TRBV11-2 to TRBJ2-7; D unclear. V lost 1 base and J 1 base, leaving 8 bases between the germline ends. CDR1 SGHAT and CDR2 FQNNGV come from the germline V gene. CDR3 size: 14 residues. In DNA, the CDR3 is TGTGCCAGCAGCTTAGTAACAGTTTCCTACGAGCAGTACTTC. As protein: CASSLVTVSYEQYF. Full variable domain (rest looked up from reference TRBV11-2 and TRBJ2-7): EAGVAQSPRYKIIEKRQSVAFWCNPISGHATLYWYQQILGQGPKLLIQFQNNGVVDDSQLPKDRFSAERLKGVDSTLKIQPAKLEDSAVYLCASSLVTVSYEQYFGPGTRLTVT.

The chain joins TRBV19 to TRBJ2-5, with TRBD2 matching 9 bases. The CDR3 covers 15 residues. Per the germline V gene, CDR1 is LNHDA and CDR2 is SQIVND (reference sequence). The ends lost 4 bases at V and 5 bases at J; junction bases unmatched: 8. CDR3 coding DNA: TGTGCCAGTAGTAATCTAGCGGGAACGTTCGAGACCCAGTACTTC. Its protein is CASSNLAGTFETQYF.

The genes are TRBV28 and TRBJ1-1; D not certain. Per the germline V gene, CDR1 is MDHEN and CDR2 is SYDVKM. V was shortened by 8 bases and J by 4 bases, with 8 bases between the two germline ends. There are 11 residues in the CDR3. DNA of the CDR3: TGTGCCAGCGCCGTCGGCACTGAAGCTTTCTTT. Translation gives CASAVGTEAFF.

This clone is a singleton in its sample. The V and J genes are TRBV5-1 and TRBJ2-1; TRBD2 might be the D (5 bases). The germline gives CDR1 SGHRS, CDR2 YFSETQ. V lost 2 bases and J 2 bases, leaving 8 bases between the germline ends. This CDR3 has 14 residues. In nucleotides, the CDR3 is TGCGCCAGCAGCTTTGAGCGGACCTACAATGAGCAGTTCTTC. Its protein is CASSFERTYNEQFF.

The V and J genes are TRBV4-1 and TRBJ2-7; tentative D call: TRBD1 (6 bases). V shed 0 bases and J shed 0 bases, with 15 bases lying between them. This CDR3 comprises 17 residues. Germline lookup yields CDR1 MGHRA and CDR2 YSYEKL. In DNA, the CDR3 is TGCGCCAGCAGCCAAGATTACACAGGGTACAACTCCTACGAGCAGTACTTC. Residues: CASSQDYTGYNSYEQYF.

The gene calls are TRBV4-1 and TRBJ1-5, with D tentatively TRBD1 (6 bases). V was cut by 0 bases and J by 5 bases, with 11 bases left in between. Germline assignment: CDR1 MGHRA and CDR2 YSYEKL. This CDR3 is built from 15 residues. The chain's CDR3 is CASSQDGNRDQPQHF. CDR3 sequence (DNA): TGCGCCAGCAGCCAAGATGGCAACAGGGATCAGCCCCAGCATTTT.

The chain employs TRBV9 and TRBJ1-1; weak D call: TRBD1 (5 bases). The CDR3 spans 14 residues. The V end lost 1 base, the J end lost 6 bases, and 13 bases lay between the germline ends. CDR1 is SGDLS and CDR2 is YYNGEE in the germline V gene. CDR3 sequence (DNA): TGTGCCAGCAGCGTATATGGAGGGGCCGCTGAAGCTTTCTTT. As protein: CASSVYGGAAEAFF.

V usage is TRBV19 and J usage is TRBJ1-2; TRBD1 matches 10 bases. The germline gives CDR1 LNHDA, CDR2 SQIVND (reference sequence). The CDR3 length is 12 residues. The V segment lost 6 bases and the J segment 12 bases; nucleotides outside the gene matches: 7. Here the CDR3 DNA reads TGTGCCAGTAGCCGGGACAGGGGTTCGCACACCTTC. As protein: CASSRDRGSHTF. The whole variable domain, remainder taken from reference TRBV19 and TRBJ1-2, is DGGITQSPKYLFRKEGQNVTLSCEQNLNHDAMYWYRQDPGQGLRLIYYSQIVNDFQKGDIAEGYSVSREKKESFPLTVTSAQKNPTAFYLCASSRDRGSHTFGSGTRLTVV.

The chain couples TRBV13 to TRBJ1-1; possibly TRBD1 for D (6 bases). The CDR3 covers 13 residues. V lost 6 bases and J 4 bases, leaving 12 bases between the germline ends. The germline CDR1 and CDR2 sequences are PRHDT and FYEKMQ (reference sequence). This chain's CDR3 is CASSLRQATEAFF. CDR3 sequence (DNA): TGTGCCAGCAGTCTAAGACAGGCCACTGAAGCTTTCTTT. Full variable domain (remainder filled in from reference TRBV13 and TRBJ1-1): AAGVIQSPRHLIKEKRETATLKCYPIPRHDTVYWYQQGPGQDPQFLISFYEKMQSDKGSIPDRFSAQQFSDYHSELNMSSLELGDSALYFCASSLRQATEAFFGQGTRLTVV.

The chain uses TRBV18 and TRBJ1-5; 7 nucleotides match TRBD1. The CDR3 has 14 residues. Germline V CDR1 and CDR2: KGHSH, LQKENI. Trimming removed 6 bases from V and 1 base from J; junction bases left unmatched: 3. CDR3 in DNA: TGTGCCAGCTCCCAACAGGGGAGCAATCAGCCCCAGCATTTT. This sequence encodes CASSQQGSNQPQHF. Using reference TRBV18 and TRBJ1-5 for the parts outside the CDR3, the full variable domain is NAGVMQNPRHLVRRRGQEARLRCSPMKGHSHVYWYRQLPEEGLKFMVYLQKENIIDESGMPKERFSAEFPKEGPSILRIQQVVRGDSAAYFCASSQQGSNQPQHFGDGTRLSIL.

The chain recombines TRBV4-1 with TRBJ1-5; D remains ambiguous. CDR3 length: 17 amino acids. Trimming shortened V by 0 bases and J by 9 bases, and 21 bases separated the two germline ends. CDR1 is MGHRA, CDR2 YSYEKL, per germline. The CDR3 region is CASSQDSSQLREWPQHF. CDR3 nucleotides: TGCGCCAGCAGCCAAGATTCGTCACAGCTGCGGGAGTGGCCCCAGCATTTT.

The chain combines TRBV7-2 with TRBJ2-5, with TRBD2 identical over 9 bases. Unmatched junction bases numbered 13, after V lost 1 base and J lost 4 bases. Looked up from germline, CDR1 is SGHTA and CDR2 is FQGNSA. This CDR3 is built from 18 residues. The CDR3 is CASSLEFGLAGDGETQYF. CDR3 bases: TGTGCCAGCAGCTTAGAATTCGGGTTAGCGGGAGATGGAGAGACCCAGTACTTC.

There are a few counts of this clone. The V and J genes are TRBV19 and TRBJ1-2; 8 nucleotides line up with TRBD1. This CDR3 spans 15 amino acids. V shed 5 bases, J shed 4 bases, and the junction held 9 bases outside the gene matches. CDR1 is LNHDA and CDR2 is SQIVND in the germline V gene (reference sequence). As DNA, the CDR3 is TGTGCCAGTAGTCTCCCCCGGACAGGGACCTATGGCTACACCTTC. It encodes CASSLPRTGTYGYTF.

CDR3 region: CASSPGSALAKNIQYF. CDR3 nucleotide sequence: TGCGCCAGCAGCCCGGGGAGCGCACTAGCCAAAAACATTCAGTACTTC. V is TRBV4-1 and J is TRBJ2-4; a possible D gene is TRBD2 (5 bases). The germline gives CDR1 MGHRA, CDR2 YSYEKL. The CDR3 loop spans 16 amino acids. The germline V and J ends were trimmed by 4 bases and 0 bases, with 13 bases remaining between them.

V usage is TRBV5-1 and J usage is TRBJ2-3, with a possible D match to TRBD2 (6 bases). CDR1 is SGHRS, CDR2 YFSETQ, per germline. V dropped 0 bases and J dropped 5 bases, with 10 bases sitting between them. The CDR3 is made up of 14 amino acids. DNA for the CDR3: TGCGCCAGCAGCTTGGCGACTAGGGGAGATACGCAGTATTTT. It translates to CASSLATRGDTQYF.

V usage is TRBV30 and J usage is TRBJ2-1; 14 bases align to TRBD2. Germline V gives CDR1 GTSNPN, CDR2 SVGIG (reference sequence). The J segment lost 6 bases and the V segment lost 2 bases, leaving 6 bases of the junction unmatched. CDR3 length: 16 residues. CDR3 in DNA: TGTGCCTGGAGTTTTTTAGGGACTAGCGGGAGCAATGAGCAGTTCTTC. Its protein product is CAWSFLGTSGSNEQFF.

The J gene is TRBJ2-7, the V gene TRBV5-6; TRBD1 might be the D (6 bases). Trimming cost V 0 bases and J 3 bases, with 10 bases left between them. CDR3 length equals 14 residues. CDR1 is SGHDT and CDR2 is YYEEEE in the germline V gene. The CDR3 loop reads CASSLGGRSYEQYF. The DNA of the CDR3 is TGTGCCAGCAGCTTGGGGGGGCGGAGCTACGAGCAGTACTTC.

The rearrangement joins TRBV5-1 to TRBJ2-4, with 12 positions matching TRBD2. Germline trimming cut 2 bases from V and 3 bases from J; bases unmatched to any gene: 9. Germline CDR1 is SGHRS and CDR2 is YFSETQ. CDR3 length: 18 residues. The CDR3 region is CASSLKGLAGGGKNIQYF. DNA of the CDR3: TGCGCCAGCAGCTTAAAAGGGCTAGCGGGAGGGGGCAAAAACATTCAGTACTTC.